This T cell receptor beta chain came from a study of Ad26.COV2.S vaccination and SARS-CoV-2 variants. General observations from the study: Whether participants received vaccine or placebo, their non-spike TCR breadth was similar.

Treatment in this sample: some 20 received Ad26.COV2.S at low or high dose, single or two shots; about 5 received placebo; per-sample allocation not given. Vaccine and placebo recipients were sampled on day 63 after the first injection. Notes on this clone: Its antigen is as yet unknown.

V lost 3 bases and J lost 6, with 6 bases in between. The CDR3 runs to 11 residues. Per germline, CDR1 WSHSY and CDR2 SAAADI. Using immunoSEQ multiplex PCR, the repertoire was profiled, and TCRdb retains in-frame clones only, with some absent. Among about 680,000 clones listed, more than 80% were seen once. The receptor's source is a person aged 18-60 years who received the Ad26.COV2.S COVID-19 vaccine or a placebo. Source: peripheral blood, taken in a trial of Ad26.COV2.S vaccine versus placebo. The chain couples TRBV10-2 to TRBJ2-7; unclear D gene. CDR3 coding DNA: TGCGCCAGCAGTGATTCAGTCGAGCAGTACTTC. This translates into CASSDSVEQYF.